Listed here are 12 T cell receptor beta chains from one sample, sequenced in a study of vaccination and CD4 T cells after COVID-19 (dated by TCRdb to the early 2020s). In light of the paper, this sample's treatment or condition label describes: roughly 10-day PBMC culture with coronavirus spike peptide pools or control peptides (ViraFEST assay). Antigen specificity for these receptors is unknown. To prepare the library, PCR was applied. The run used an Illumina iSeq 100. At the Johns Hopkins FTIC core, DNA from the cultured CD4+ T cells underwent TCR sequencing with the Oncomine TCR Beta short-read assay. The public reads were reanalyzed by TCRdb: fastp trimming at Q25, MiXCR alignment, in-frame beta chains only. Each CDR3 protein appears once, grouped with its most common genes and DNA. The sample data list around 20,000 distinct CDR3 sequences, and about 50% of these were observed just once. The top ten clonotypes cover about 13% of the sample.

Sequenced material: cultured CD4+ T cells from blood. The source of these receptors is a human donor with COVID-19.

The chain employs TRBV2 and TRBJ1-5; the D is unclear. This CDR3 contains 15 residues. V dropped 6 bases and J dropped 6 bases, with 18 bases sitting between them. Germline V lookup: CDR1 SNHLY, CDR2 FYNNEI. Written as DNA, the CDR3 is TGTGCCAGCAGGGTCGAGAAAGTCCCCGGTCAGCCCCAGCATTTT. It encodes CASRVEKVPGQPQHF.

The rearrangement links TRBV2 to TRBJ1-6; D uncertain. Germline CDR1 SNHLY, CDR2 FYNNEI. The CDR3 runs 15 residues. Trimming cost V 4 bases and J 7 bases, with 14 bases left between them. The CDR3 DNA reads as TGTGCCAGCAGTGTGTTCGACCCCGAGAATTCACCCCTCCACTTT. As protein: CASSVFDPENSPLHF.

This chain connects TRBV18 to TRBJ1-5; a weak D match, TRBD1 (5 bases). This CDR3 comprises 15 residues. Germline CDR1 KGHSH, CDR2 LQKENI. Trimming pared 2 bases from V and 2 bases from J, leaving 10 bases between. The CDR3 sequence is CASSPVGGGNQPQHF. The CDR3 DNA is TGTGCCAGCTCACCAGTCGGAGGGGGCAATCAGCCCCAGCATTTT.

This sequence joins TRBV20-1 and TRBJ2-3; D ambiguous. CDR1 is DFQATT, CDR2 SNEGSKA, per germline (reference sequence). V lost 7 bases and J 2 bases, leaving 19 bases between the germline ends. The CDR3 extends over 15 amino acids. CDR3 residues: CSVSGVRQTTDTQYF. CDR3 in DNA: TGCAGTGTTTCTGGTGTTCGGCAGACCACAGATACGCAGTATTTT.

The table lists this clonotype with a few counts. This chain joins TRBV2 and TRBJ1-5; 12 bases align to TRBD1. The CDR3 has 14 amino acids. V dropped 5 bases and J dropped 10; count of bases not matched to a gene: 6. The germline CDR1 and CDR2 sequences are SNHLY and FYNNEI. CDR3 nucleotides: TGTGCCAGCAGTCCGGGGACAGGGGGCCTACCCCAGCATTTT. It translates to CASSPGTGGLPQHF.

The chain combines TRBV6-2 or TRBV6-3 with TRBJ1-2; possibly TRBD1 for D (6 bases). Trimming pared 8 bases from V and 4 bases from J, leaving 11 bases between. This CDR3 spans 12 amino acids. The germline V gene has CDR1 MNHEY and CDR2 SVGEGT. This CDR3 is CASRTGLYGYTF. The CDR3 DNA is TGTGCCAGCCGCACAGGGCTCTATGGCTACACCTTC.

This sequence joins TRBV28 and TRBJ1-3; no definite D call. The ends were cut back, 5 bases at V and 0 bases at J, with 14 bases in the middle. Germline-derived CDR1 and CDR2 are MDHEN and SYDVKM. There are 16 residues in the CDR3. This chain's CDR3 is CASSPPLMFSGNTIYF. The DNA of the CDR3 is TGTGCCAGCAGTCCCCCTCTGATGTTCTCTGGAAACACCATATATTTT.

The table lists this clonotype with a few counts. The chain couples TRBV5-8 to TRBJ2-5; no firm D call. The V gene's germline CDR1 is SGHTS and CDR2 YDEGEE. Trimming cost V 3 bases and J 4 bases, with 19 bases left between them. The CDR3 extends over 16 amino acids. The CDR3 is CASSSRASTYRETQYF. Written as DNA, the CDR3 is TGTGCCAGCAGCTCCCGGGCCTCTACCTACCGAGAGACCCAGTACTTC.

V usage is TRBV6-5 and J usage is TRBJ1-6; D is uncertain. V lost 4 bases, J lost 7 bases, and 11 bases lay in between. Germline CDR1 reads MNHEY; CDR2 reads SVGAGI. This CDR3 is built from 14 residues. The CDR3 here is CASSFDLWNSPLHF. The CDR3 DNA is TGTGCCAGCAGTTTCGATCTCTGGAATTCACCCCTCCACTTT.

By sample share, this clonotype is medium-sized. CDR3 DNA: TGTGCCAGCAGCTTGTTGGAGGGGGCGAACACCGGGGAGCTGTTTTTT. Its protein is CASSLLEGANTGELFF. The rearrangement joins TRBV5-6 to TRBJ2-2; D is possibly TRBD1 or TRBD2 (6 bases each). V was cut by 1 base and J by 0 bases, with 10 bases left in between. The CDR3 has 16 residues. CDR1 SGHDT and CDR2 YYEEEE come from the germline V gene. Filled out from reference TRBV5-6 and TRBJ2-2, the complete variable domain reads DAGVTQSPTHLIKTRGQQVTLRCSPKSGHDTVSWYQQALGQGPQFIFQYYEEEERQRGNFPDRFSGHQFPNYSSELNVNALLLGDSALYLCASSLLEGANTGELFFGEGSRLTVL.

The CDR3 nucleotides are TGTGCCAGCAGCCTCTCCGGGCTAGCGGGGACGAGCTCCTACAATGAGCAGTTCTTC. It specifies CASSLSGLAGTSSYNEQFF. V usage is TRBV7-8 and J usage is TRBJ2-1; 9 positions match TRBD2. The CDR3 has 19 residues. J was trimmed by 0 bases and V by 5 bases; bases with no gene match: 14. CDR1 and CDR2 from the germline V gene are SGHVS and FQNEAQ. The whole variable domain, remainder taken from reference TRBV7-8 and TRBJ2-1, is GAGVSQSPRYKVAKRGQDVALRCDPISGHVSLFWYQQALGQGPEFLTYFQNEAQLDKSGLPSDRFFAERPEGSVSTLKIQRTQQEDSAVYLCASSLSGLAGTSSYNEQFFGPGTRLTVL.

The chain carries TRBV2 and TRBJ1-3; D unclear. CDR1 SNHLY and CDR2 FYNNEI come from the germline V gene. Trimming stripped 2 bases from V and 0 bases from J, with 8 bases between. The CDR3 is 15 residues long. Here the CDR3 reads CASSETLNSGNTIYF. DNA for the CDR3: TGTGCCAGCAGTGAAACTCTGAACTCTGGAAACACCATATATTTT.